This T cell receptor (beta chain) was observed in a study of blood T cell repertoires in COVID-19. The wider study: Samples taken during acute and convalescent COVID-19 were collected in the United States, Italy and Spain. The cDNA or gDNA used as material had been derived from T cells, B-cell-depleted T cells, or PBMCs.

There are 15 residues in the CDR3. Study processing details: Estimation of nucleated cell counts relied on the amplification of reference gene primers. The repertoire was sequenced with immunoSEQ multiplex PCR; TCRdb's copy has only in-frame clones and lacks some. The D gene and trimming were derived from the DNA, and the V and J assignments and clone size from that table. Of about 67,000 clones listed, around 88% are singletons. The sequence came from a woman older than 75 with acute or convalescent COVID-19. The chain joins TRBV21-1 to TRBJ2-1; no DNA check was done on the table's D call, TRBD2. TRBV21-1 is termed a pseudogene. The sample taken for sequencing was peripheral blood. The CDR3 DNA is TGTGCCAGCAGCTGTCAGCGGGAGCCTGGGGATGAGCAGTTCTTC. It codes for CASSCQREPGDEQFF.